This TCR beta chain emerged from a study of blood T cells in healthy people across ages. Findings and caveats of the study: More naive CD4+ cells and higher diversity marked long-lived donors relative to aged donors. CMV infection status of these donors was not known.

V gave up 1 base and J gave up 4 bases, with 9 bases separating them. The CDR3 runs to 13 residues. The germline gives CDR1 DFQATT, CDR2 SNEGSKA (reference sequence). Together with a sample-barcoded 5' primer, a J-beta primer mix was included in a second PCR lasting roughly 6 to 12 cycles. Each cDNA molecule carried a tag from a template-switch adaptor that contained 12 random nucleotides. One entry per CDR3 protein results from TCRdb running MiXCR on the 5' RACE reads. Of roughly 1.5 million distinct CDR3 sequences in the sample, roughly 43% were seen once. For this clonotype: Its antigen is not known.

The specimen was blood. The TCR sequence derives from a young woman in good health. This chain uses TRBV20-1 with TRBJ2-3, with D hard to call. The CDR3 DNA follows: TGCAGTGCTAGAGCCCCAGGATCAGATACGCAGTATTTT. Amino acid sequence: CSARAPGSDTQYF.